The present T cell receptor beta chain was sequenced within a study of blood T cells in healthy people across ages (dated by TCRdb to the mid-2010s). Regarding the research as a whole: In model experiments, template switching captured roughly one uniquely barcoded TCR beta cDNA molecule for every two T cells. Using deep sequencing normalized with unique cDNA molecular identifiers, the study measured how TCR beta repertoire diversity changes with age. Using the same blood draw, the study looked at two additional independent replicas of 1 million unique cDNA reads for two donors, one aged 18 to 29 and the other aged 80 or older. To avoid experimental bias, donors of different ages were randomly spread across the sequencing lanes. Donors were grouped into four age groups: young (average 16 years), middle-aged (around 39), aged (62) and long-lived (around 80).

Systemically healthy Caucasian individuals from Russia, around 39 in total and aged about 6 to 90 years, were included as donors. Roughly 10 milliliters of peripheral blood were collected from each donor into EDTA-treated Vacutainer tubes. Ficoll-Paque density-gradient centrifugation was used to isolate PBMCs, with at least 6.5 million per sample. Total RNA, at least 6 micrograms per sample, was extracted from PBMCs with Trizol reagent. For every donor, flow cytometry on a PBMC aliquot measured the percentage of naive CD45RAhigh/CD27high T cells. The receptor library was made with 5' RACE. The data were produced on an Illumina HiSeq 2500. The second PCR ran for about 6 to 12 cycles and used a J-beta primer mix along with a sample-barcoded 5' primer. A template-switch 5' adaptor carrying 12 random nucleotides introduced a unique molecular identifier onto each TCR beta cDNA molecule. Each sample yielded at least 2.5 million CDR3-containing paired-end reads. All of the RNA was converted into first-strand cDNA using the Mint cDNA synthesis kit, with a TRBC-specific oligonucleotide serving as the primer. Following uracil-DNA glycosylase treatment, a first 18-cycle PCR with universal primers M1SS and BC2_uni_R was performed on all cDNA. For the original study's pipeline: Normalization of each sample was performed by random selection of 1 million high-quality reads, each carrying a distinct molecular identifier. Instead of being binned into consensus sequences, reads that shared molecular identifiers were thrown out. MiTCR, run with a Q25 quality threshold and the strictest error-elimination algorithm, handled CDR3 identification, clonotype clustering and error correction. A nonparametric unseen species model with Euler transformation was used to estimate lower-bound total TCR beta diversity. TCRdb applied fastp at Q25 and MiXCR to the public reads, then kept only in-frame beta chains. Each CDR3 protein gets just one entry, which takes the most common genes and DNA from the rows behind it. TCRdb, rather than the study authors, made the V and J calls. The sample has 630,000 or so distinct CDR3 sequences on record, about 30% of them singletons. The ten top clones hold 15% of the sample.

The research as a whole found: Observed TCR beta diversity per million T cells fell roughly linearly with age, and a significant reduction was already apparent by age approximately 41. Estimates of total diversity based on one million sequenced T cells were considered lower bounds and underestimates. There was a strong correlation between observed TCR beta diversity and the percentage of naive T cells measured by flow cytometry. The CMV infection status of donors was not known, potentially confounding age-related changes in expanded clonotypes. Conclusive comparison of naive and antigen-experienced compartments was prevented by the profiling of bulk unsorted PBMCs. Compared with the aged group, the long-lived group had more naive CD4+ T cells, fewer expanded clones and increased TCR diversity, suggesting age selection.

Turning to this clonotype: Its antigen specificity is not known. No base qualities exist here, and no much larger clone lies one base off it.

The origin of this receptor is a woman of 80 years or more in good health. Donor details come from another sample of the same person, matched by shared clones. Sequencing was performed on blood.

The DNA sequence is given as TGCAGTGTCACACTAGCGGGGGGCACAGATACGCAGTATTTT. Translated, it reads CSVTLAGGTDTQYF. The rearranged chain carries TRBV20-1 and TRBJ2-3, and TRBD2 aligns with 11 junction nucleotides. Trimming takes 7 bases off V and 1 base off J; junction bases not matched to a gene: 4. CDR3 length: 14 amino acids, cysteine to phenylalanine. Solely the CDR3 DNA is kept, with 42 bases framed from the first base. The germline V gene (reference sequence) yields DFQATT for CDR1 and SNEGSKA for CDR2.